This T cell receptor beta chain was observed in a study of blood T cell repertoires in COVID-19. Study in general: The United States, Italy and Spain provided the acute and convalescent COVID-19 samples. T cells, B-cell-depleted T cells, or PBMCs supplied cDNA or gDNA.

In the original analysis: Estimated nucleated cell counts came from reference gene primer amplification. Generated by immunoSEQ multiplex PCR, the TCRdb table keeps only in-frame clones and is missing some. The V and J calls and clone size are taken from that table; D and trimming were inferred from the DNA. The repertoire consists of hundreds of thousands of clones, with 65% to 90% occurring once and the leading ten covering around 7.5%. The CDR3 loop spans 16 amino acids. After removal of 3 bases from V and 4 bases from J, the junction contained 8 bases not matched to a gene. Germline-derived CDR1 and CDR2 are SGDLS and YYNGEE. One Seattle source followed patients from active infection through their disease course.

The clonotype comes from a woman aged 55-75 years with COVID-19, enrolled during active disease. The gene calls are TRBV9 and TRBJ1-2; 11 bases fit TRBD1. Sequenced input: peripheral blood. CDR3 sequence reads: CASSGGQGASPYGYTF. DNA for the CDR3: TGTGCCAGCAGCGGAGGACAGGGGGCCAGCCCCTATGGCTACACCTTC. Full variable domain (missing parts from reference TRBV9 and TRBJ1-2): DSGVTQTPKHLITATGQRVTLRCSPRSGDLSVYWYQQSLDQGLQFLIQYYNGEERAKGNILERFSAQQFPDLHSELNLSSLELGDSALYFCASSGGQGASPYGYTFGSGTRLTVV.